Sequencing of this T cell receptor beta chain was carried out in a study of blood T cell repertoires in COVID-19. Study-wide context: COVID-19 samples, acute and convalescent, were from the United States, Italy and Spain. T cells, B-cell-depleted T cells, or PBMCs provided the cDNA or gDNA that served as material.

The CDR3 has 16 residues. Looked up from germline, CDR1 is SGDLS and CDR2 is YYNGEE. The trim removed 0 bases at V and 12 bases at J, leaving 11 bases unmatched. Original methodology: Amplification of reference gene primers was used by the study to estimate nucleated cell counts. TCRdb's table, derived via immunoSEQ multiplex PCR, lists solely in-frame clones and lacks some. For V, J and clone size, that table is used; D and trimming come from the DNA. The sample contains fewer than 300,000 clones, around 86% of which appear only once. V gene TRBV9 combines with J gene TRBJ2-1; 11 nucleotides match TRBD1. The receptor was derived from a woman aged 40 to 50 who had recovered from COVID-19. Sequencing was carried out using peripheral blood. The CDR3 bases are TGTGCCAGCAGCGTAGCTGGGGACAGGGGGTTGTTTCGGCAGTTCTTC. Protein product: CASSVAGDRGLFRQFF.